Following are 32 T cell receptor beta chains from one sample sequenced in a study of T cell changes during pregnancy in multiple sclerosis. Libraries were prepared by immunoSEQ multiplex PCR; TCRdb keeps only in-frame clonotypes and omits some of them. The table has 80,000 to 95,000 clones, 80% to 95% seen once. The sequenced sample was peripheral blood, obtained in the third trimester of pregnancy. Receptor source: a female donor in good health, enrolled as a control in a pregnancy study.

V gene TRBV15 combines with J gene TRBJ1-1, with D possibly being TRBD1 (5 bases). CDR1 is LNHNV, CDR2 YYDKDF, per germline (reference sequence). The CDR3 length is 14 residues. V was cut by 3 bases and J by 5 bases, with 13 bases left in between. CDR3: CATSSRASGTEAFF. The CDR3 coding sequence is TGTGCCACCAGCAGCAGGGCCAGTGGTACTGAAGCTTTCTTT.

The chain carries TRBV9 and TRBJ2-1, with TRBD1 identical over 8 bases. V dropped 3 bases and J dropped 3; count of bases not matched to a gene: 5. CDR1 SGDLS and CDR2 YYNGEE come from the germline V gene. The CDR3 totals 15 residues. The CDR3 DNA is TGTGCCAGCAGCGCCGCCGGGACAGGCTACAATGAGCAGTTCTTC. It translates to CASSAAGTGYNEQFF.

This chain joins TRBV4-1 and TRBJ2-7; 10 bases are a match to TRBD1. Germline CDR1 is MGHRA and CDR2 is YSYEKL. CDR3 length: 16 amino acids. The ends lost 0 bases at V and 1 base at J; junction bases unmatched: 3. The CDR3 reads CASSQERTGGSYEQYF. DNA for the CDR3: TGCGCCAGCAGCCAAGAAAGGACAGGGGGTTCCTACGAGCAGTACTTC.

This sequence joins TRBV5-4 and TRBJ2-5; TRBD2 might be the D (5 bases). V lost 0 bases and J 2 bases, leaving 8 bases between the germline ends. The length of the CDR3 is 14 residues. CDR1 and CDR2 (germline): SGHNT, YYREEE (reference sequence). The CDR3 bases are TGTGCCAGCAGCTTGGCAACTAGGCAAGAGACCCAGTACTTC. Translated: CASSLATRQETQYF. Full variable domain (remainder filled in from reference TRBV5-4 and TRBJ2-5): ETGVTQSPTHLIKTRGQQVTLRCSSQSGHNTVSWYQQALGQGPQFIFQYYREEENGRGNFPPRFSGLQFPNYSSELNVNALELDDSALYLCASSLATRQETQYFGPGTRLLVL.

The chain couples TRBV19 to TRBJ2-5; 7 nucleotides match TRBD2. Germline loops: CDR1 LNHDA, CDR2 SQIVND (reference sequence). The CDR3 length is 16 residues. The trim removed 6 bases at V and 5 bases at J, leaving 15 bases unmatched. Written as DNA, the CDR3 is TGTGCCAGTAGGTCATCGGGGGGAGGGCCGCGTGAGACCCAGTACTTC. Amino acids: CASRSSGGGPRETQYF.

The chain uses TRBV6-5 and TRBJ2-1; D may be TRBD1 (5 bases). Trimming took off 5 bases at V and 12 bases at J, with 17 bases between the two ends. The CDR3 sequence is 13 residues long. From germline, CDR1 is MNHEY and CDR2 SVGAGI. For the CDR3, the DNA is TGTGCCAGCAGTAAGTGGGTACAGGATTGGCAGTTCTTC. It encodes CASSKWVQDWQFF.

The chain has TRBV7-9 and TRBJ2-7; 10 nucleotides match TRBD2. CDR3 size: 16 residues. Germline values: CDR1 SEHNR, CDR2 FQNEAQ (reference sequence). The ends lost 6 bases at V and 1 base at J; junction bases unmatched: 9. The CDR3 loop reads CASSSSSGSGSYEQYF. As DNA, the CDR3 is TGTGCCAGCAGTTCATCTAGCGGGAGTGGGTCCTACGAGCAGTACTTC.

The chain uses TRBV5-1 and TRBJ2-1, with 8 positions matching TRBD2. J was trimmed by 5 bases and V by 5 bases; bases with no gene match: 9. Per the germline V gene, CDR1 is SGHRS and CDR2 is YFSETQ. The CDR3 loop spans 15 amino acids. CDR3 region: CASRIISGGDNEQFF. In DNA form, the CDR3 reads TGCGCCAGCAGGATCATCAGCGGGGGAGACAATGAGCAGTTCTTC.

The chain is built from TRBV11-2 and TRBJ1-4; a weak D match, TRBD1 (6 bases). The V gene's germline CDR1 is SGHAT and CDR2 FQNNGV. This CDR3 has 16 amino acids. V was trimmed by 5 bases and J by 8 bases, leaving 21 bases between them. The CDR3 reads CASSPLPQQGREKLFF. DNA for the CDR3: TGTGCCAGCAGCCCCCTTCCCCAGCAGGGGAGAGAAAAACTGTTTTTT.

This chain joins TRBV5-4 and TRBJ2-5; a possible D gene is TRBD2 (5 bases). The CDR3 is made up of 16 amino acids. Trimming pared 0 bases from V and 5 bases from J, leaving 17 bases between. The V gene's germline CDR1 is SGHNT and CDR2 YYREEE (reference sequence). For the CDR3, the DNA is TGTGCCAGCAGCTTGGATCCTGGGAGCGAACAGGAGACCCAGTACTTC. As protein: CASSLDPGSEQETQYF.

V is TRBV28 and J is TRBJ2-1, with 9 bases matching TRBD2. Germline CDR1 is MDHEN and CDR2 is SYDVKM. This CDR3 has 14 amino acids. After removal of 2 bases from V and 7 bases from J, the junction contained 3 bases not matched to a gene. As DNA, the CDR3 is TGTGCCAGCAGTTTAGCGGGAGGGGGAAATGAGCAGTTCTTC. It codes for CASSLAGGGNEQFF.

A single count supports this clone. The rearrangement links TRBV10-3 to TRBJ2-1; 14 positions match TRBD2. This CDR3 contains 17 residues. With V trimmed by 2 bases and J by 9 bases, 9 bases remained unmatched. Germline V gene data show CDR1 as ENHRY and CDR2 as SYGVKD. Here the CDR3 reads CAISEGGLAGEDPEQFF. Written as DNA, the CDR3 is TGTGCCATCAGTGAGGGGGGACTAGCGGGAGAGGATCCTGAGCAGTTCTTC.

The chain is built from TRBV4-1 and TRBJ2-2, with D perhaps matching TRBD1 (6 bases). V lost 1 base to trimming and J lost 7 bases, with 22 bases between them. CDR1 is MGHRA, CDR2 YSYEKL, per germline. The CDR3 totals 18 residues. The CDR3 loop reads CASSQGPRNRARGGELFF. The CDR3 region has the DNA TGCGCCAGCAGCCAAGGCCCCCGCAACAGGGCAAGGGGCGGGGAGCTGTTTTTT.

The genes are TRBV28 and TRBJ2-7; 7 positions agree with TRBD2. The junction had 9 bases not matched to a gene; V was cut back by 2 bases and J by 2 bases. Per the germline V gene, CDR1 is MDHEN and CDR2 is SYDVKM. The CDR3 length is 16 residues. In DNA form, the CDR3 reads TGTGCCAGCAGTTTACTTCAAAGCGGGGTCCCCTACGAGCAGTACTTC. Translated: CASSLLQSGVPYEQYF. The full variable domain, in which reference TRBV28 and TRBJ2-7 provide the parts outside the CDR3, is DVKVTQSSRYLVKRTGEKVFLECVQDMDHENMFWYRQDPGLGLRLIYFSYDVKMKEKGDIPEGYSVSREKKERFSLILESASTNQTSMYLCASSLLQSGVPYEQYFGPGTRLTVT.

The chain has TRBV27 and TRBJ1-4; 10 nucleotides match TRBD1. The germline V gene encodes CDR1 MNHEY and CDR2 SMNVEV (reference sequence). The CDR3 loop spans 15 amino acids. Germline trimming cut 4 bases from V and 6 bases from J; bases unmatched to any gene: 5. The CDR3 DNA follows: TGTGCCAGCAGTTATAGACAGGGGGCAGATGAAAAACTGTTTTTT. Translating gives CASSYRQGADEKLFF.

V and J are TRBV7-2 and TRBJ2-5, with a possible D match to TRBD2 (5 bases). The CDR3 is 14 amino acids. Germline CDR1 SGHTA, CDR2 FQGNSA. Trimming removed 3 bases from V and 5 bases from J, with 13 bases in between. The CDR3 region is CASSFGLPPETQYF. CDR3 DNA: TGTGCCAGCAGCTTCGGACTTCCTCCCGAGACCCAGTACTTC.

The rearrangement joins TRBV14 to TRBJ1-4; D is possibly TRBD1 (5 bases). Germline V gene data show CDR1 as SGHDN and CDR2 as FVKESK. There are 15 residues in the CDR3. With 2 bases removed from V and 8 bases from J, the gap between germline ends came to 15 bases. The CDR3 region is CASSQLVGAGEKLFF. Here the CDR3 DNA reads TGTGCCAGCAGCCAACTTGTAGGGGCGGGAGAAAAACTGTTTTTT. The full variable domain, completed using reference TRBV14 and TRBJ1-4, is EAGVTQFPSHSVIEKGQTVTLRCDPISGHDNLYWYRRVMGKEIKFLLHFVKESKQDESGMPNNRFLAERTGGTYSTLKVQPAELEDSGVYFCASSQLVGAGEKLFFGSGTQLSVL.

The CDR3, as DNA: TGTGCCAGCAGTTTGAACGGGAGGGCGGGCGAGCAGTACTTC. It codes for CASSLNGRAGEQYF. V is TRBV28 and J is TRBJ2-7, with 8 bases identical to TRBD2. After removal of 3 bases from V and 6 bases from J, the junction contained 7 bases not matched to a gene. The CDR3 contains 14 residues. The germline V gene encodes CDR1 MDHEN and CDR2 SYDVKM. Full variable domain (remainder filled in from reference TRBV28 and TRBJ2-7): DVKVTQSSRYLVKRTGEKVFLECVQDMDHENMFWYRQDPGLGLRLIYFSYDVKMKEKGDIPEGYSVSREKKERFSLILESASTNQTSMYLCASSLNGRAGEQYFGPGTRLTVT.

The chain is built from TRBV5-4 and TRBJ1-2; D might be TRBD1 (5 bases). The germline gives CDR1 SGHNT, CDR2 YYREEE (reference sequence). CDR3 size: 15 residues. Between the trimmed V and J ends, which lost 3 bases and 2 bases, there was a span of 14 bases. CDR3 in amino acids: CASSSAGEGNYGYTF. In DNA, the CDR3 is TGTGCCAGCAGCTCAGCGGGGGAAGGGAACTATGGCTACACCTTC.

This clone has just one count. V usage is TRBV27 and J usage is TRBJ2-2; 8 nucleotides agree with TRBD1. After removal of 2 bases from V and 6 bases from J, the junction contained 5 bases not matched to a gene. CDR1 and CDR2 (germline): MNHEY, SMNVEV (reference sequence). The length of the CDR3 is 15 residues. DNA for the CDR3: TGTGCCAGCAGTTTAGGGCAGGGGGCTTCCGGGGAGCTGTTTTTT. It yields the protein CASSLGQGASGELFF.

The rearrangement links TRBV29-1 to TRBJ1-3; 7 bases match TRBD1. CDR3 length: 13 residues. Germline V lookup: CDR1 SQVTM, CDR2 ANQGSEA. V lost 5 bases, J lost 8 bases, and 9 bases stayed unmatched. The CDR3 loop reads CSVLQGPSDTIYF. As DNA, the CDR3 is TGCAGCGTTCTACAGGGGCCATCGGACACCATATATTTT. Full variable domain (remainder filled in from reference TRBV29-1 and TRBJ1-3): SAVISQKPSRDICQRGTSLTIQCQVDSQVTMMFWYRQQPGQSLTLIATANQGSEATYESGFVIDKFPISRPNLTFSTLTVSNMSPEDSSIYLCSVLQGPSDTIYFGEGSWLTVV.

The rearrangement uses TRBV27 and TRBJ2-5; D gene unclear. In germline, CDR1 is MNHEY, CDR2 SMNVEV (reference sequence). The CDR3 covers 14 residues. Trimming cost V 4 bases and J 4 bases, with 13 bases left between them. The CDR3 DNA follows: TGTGCCAGCAGTTCCCGCTTCTCCAGAGAGACCCAGTACTTC. Protein: CASSSRFSRETQYF.

This rearrangement joins TRBV28 to TRBJ2-7; TRBD1 aligns across 7 bases. CDR1 MDHEN and CDR2 SYDVKM come from the germline V gene. J lost 3 bases, V lost 5 bases, and 4 bases had no gene match. The CDR3 length is 13 residues. CDR3 sequence: CASSTGQYYEQYF. CDR3 DNA: TGTGCCAGCAGTACGGGACAGTACTACGAGCAGTACTTC.

The genes are TRBV7-9 and TRBJ2-7; maybe TRBD2 (6 bases). The CDR3 sequence is 13 residues long. In germline, CDR1 is SEHNR, CDR2 FQNEAQ (reference sequence). V shed 8 bases and J shed 4 bases, with 15 bases lying between them. CDR3 DNA sequence: TGTGCCAGCGATCGAGCGGGTCTATACGAGCAGTACTTC. This translates into CASDRAGLYEQYF.

The V gene is TRBV4-1, the J gene TRBJ1-1, with 7 bases identical to TRBD1. The germline V gene has CDR1 MGHRA and CDR2 YSYEKL. This CDR3 region has 15 residues. V lost 1 base, J lost 4 bases, and 6 bases stayed unmatched. CDR3 bases: TGCGCCAGCAGCCAAGTATTCAGGGGGATCACTGAAGCTTTCTTT. Amino acids: CASSQVFRGITEAFF.

CDR3 coding DNA: TGTGCCAGCAGACCCCGGACTAGCGGTTACAATGAGCAGTTCTTC. Its translation: CASRPRTSGYNEQFF. The rearrangement joins TRBV7-9 to TRBJ2-1, with 10 bases lining up with TRBD2. From germline, CDR1 is SEHNR and CDR2 FQNEAQ (reference sequence). The CDR3 is made up of 15 amino acids. Trimming cost V 6 bases and J 4 bases; bases outside gene matches: 6.

This chain joins TRBV6-5 and TRBJ1-4, with 7 bases that match TRBD1. Germline CDR1 is MNHEY and CDR2 is SVGAGI. V was clipped by 7 bases and J by 1 base; unmatched bases: 6. The CDR3 length is 15 residues. CDR3 in amino acids: CASKGASRTNEKLFF. CDR3 in DNA: TGTGCCAGCAAGGGGGCCTCAAGAACTAATGAAAAACTGTTTTTT.

The chain combines TRBV4-1 with TRBJ1-1; 7 bases are shared with TRBD1. The J segment lost 1 base and the V segment lost 1 base, leaving 6 bases of the junction unmatched. The CDR3 length is 16 residues. CDR1 is MGHRA, CDR2 YSYEKL, per germline. Here the CDR3 reads CASSQAPGQKNTEAFF. The CDR3 DNA reads as TGCGCCAGCAGCCAAGCCCCGGGACAGAAGAACACTGAAGCTTTCTTT.

The chain combines TRBV5-1 with TRBJ2-7; 9 bases line up with TRBD1. There are 15 residues in the CDR3. Germline CDR1 and CDR2: SGHRS and YFSETQ. The junction had 8 bases not matched to a gene; V was cut back by 3 bases and J by 4 bases. The DNA for the CDR3 is TGCGCCAGCAGCTCGGAAGGGACAGGGTTATACGAGCAGTACTTC. Its protein product is CASSSEGTGLYEQYF.

This chain joins TRBV15 and TRBJ2-6; 8 nucleotides match TRBD1. Per germline, CDR1 LNHNV and CDR2 YYDKDF (reference sequence). V gave up 5 bases and J gave up 2 bases; unmatched junction bases: 2. The CDR3 runs 15 residues. For the CDR3, the DNA is TGTGCCACCAGCCTGGACAGGGCTGGGGCCAACGTCCTGACTTTC. Encoded protein: CATSLDRAGANVLTF.

The genes are TRBV11-1 and TRBJ2-3, with TRBD2 matching 11 bases. V shed 5 bases and J 2 bases; nucleotides not matched to a gene: 6. This CDR3 has 16 amino acids. Germline values: CDR1 SGHAT, CDR2 FQDESV (reference sequence). The CDR3 DNA sequence: TGTGCCAGCAGCAAGGGGACTAGCGGATACACAGATACGCAGTATTTT. It yields the protein CASSKGTSGYTDTQYF.

In DNA, the CDR3 is TGTGCCAGTACCCGGGATTATCGCACAGATACGCAGTATTTT. It encodes CASTRDYRTDTQYF. J is TRBJ2-3 and V is TRBV6-1; weak D call: TRBD2 (5 bases). This CDR3 region has 14 residues. Per the germline V gene, CDR1 is MNHNS and CDR2 is SASEGT. V gave up 9 bases and J gave up 1 base, with 14 bases separating them.